These 24 T cell receptor beta chains originate from one sample sequenced in a study of cytomegalovirus exposure and HLA in healthy donors. This table comes from immunoSEQ multiplex PCR, and its TCRdb copy is limited to in-frame clones, with some not included. This sample has 60,000 to 90,000 clones, with about 93% found just once. Material for sequencing was PBMCs. The receptor source for this set is a woman under 30 in good health and CMV-seronegative.

The chain has TRBV27 and TRBJ1-1, with D uncertain. Trimming removed 6 bases at V and 4 bases at J, with 12 bases between. CDR3 length: 13 amino acids. CDR1 is MNHEY and CDR2 is SMNVEV in the germline V gene (reference sequence). Written as DNA, the CDR3 is TGTGCCAGCAGCGGTCGCCCGGGCACTGAAGCTTTCTTT. It encodes CASSGRPGTEAFF.

The V and J genes are TRBV4-1 and TRBJ1-1; 7 bases agree with TRBD1. In germline, CDR1 is MGHRA, CDR2 YSYEKL. The trim removed 2 bases at V and 1 base at J, leaving 10 bases unmatched. There are 17 residues in the CDR3. CDR3 in DNA: TGCGCCAGCAGCCAACTCGATACAGGGGTGGCGAACACTGAAGCTTTCTTT. This gives the protein CASSQLDTGVANTEAFF.

This chain joins TRBV4-1 and TRBJ1-6; D ambiguous. V was clipped by 4 bases and J by 5 bases, with 18 bases between them. The CDR3 has 17 amino acids. Germline-derived CDR1 and CDR2 are MGHRA and YSYEKL. The chain's CDR3 is CASSLKGSGMNNSPLHF. The CDR3 bases are TGCGCCAGCAGCCTGAAAGGGAGTGGGATGAATAATTCACCCCTCCACTTT.

This sequence joins TRBV29-1 and TRBJ1-1; D is perhaps TRBD1 (6 bases). Germline lookup yields CDR1 SQVTM and CDR2 ANQGSEA. The V end lost 2 bases, the J end lost 7 bases, and 17 bases lay between the germline ends. This CDR3 is built from 14 residues. This CDR3 reads CSVETAGTQIEAFF. CDR3 nucleotides: TGCAGCGTTGAAACTGCCGGGACACAGATTGAAGCTTTCTTT.

V and J are TRBV25-1 and TRBJ1-5; no clear D gene. CDR3 length: 13 amino acids. V lost 4 bases, J lost 2 bases, and 6 bases lay in between. Germline CDR1 reads MGHDK; CDR2 reads SYGVNS. CDR3 in DNA: TGTGCCAGCAGTGCGCAGGGCAATCAGCCCCAGCATTTT. It codes for CASSAQGNQPQHF. Supplemented by reference TRBV25-1 and TRBJ1-5, the full variable domain reads EADIYQTPRYLVIGTGKKITLECSQTMGHDKMYWYQQDPGMELHLIHYSYGVNSTEKGDLSSESTVSRIRTEHFPLTLESARPSHTSQYLCASSAQGNQPQHFGDGTRLSIL.

This sequence joins TRBV6-6 and TRBJ2-7; weak D call: TRBD2 (5 bases). The length of the CDR3 is 12 residues. From germline, CDR1 is MNHNY and CDR2 SVGAGI (reference sequence). Deletions cut 7 bases from V and 6 bases from J, with 13 bases between. DNA for the CDR3: TGTGCCAGCACCTCGGAGGCTTTCGAGCAGTACTTC. Translating it yields CASTSEAFEQYF.

The chain joins TRBV11-2 to TRBJ2-3; 15 nucleotides match TRBD2. From germline, CDR1 is SGHAT and CDR2 FQNNGV. The CDR3 totals 17 residues. CDR3 coding DNA: TGTGCTACTGCCCCCGGACTAGCGGGGGGGCTAGGGGGTACGCAGTATTTT. Translation gives CATAPGLAGGLGGTQYF.

V gene TRBV28 combines with J gene TRBJ1-5; TRBD1 agrees at 10 bases. V dropped 7 bases and J dropped 2; count of bases not matched to a gene: 5. The CDR3 extends over 15 amino acids. Germline values: CDR1 MDHEN, CDR2 SYDVKM. CDR3 sequence (DNA): TGTGCCAGCAATTCCGGGACAGGGGGCAATCAGCCCCAGCATTTT. As protein: CASNSGTGGNQPQHF.

The rearrangement uses TRBV11-3 and TRBJ2-7; 7 bases map to TRBD1. The CDR3 runs to 13 residues. Germline CDR1 and CDR2: SGHNT and YENEEA. The J segment lost 6 bases and the V segment lost 5 bases, leaving 7 bases of the junction unmatched. CDR3 in amino acids: CASSARQGGEQYF. In nucleotides, the CDR3 is TGTGCCAGCAGCGCTCGACAGGGTGGCGAGCAGTACTTC. Supplemented by reference TRBV11-3 and TRBJ2-7, the full variable domain reads EAGVVQSPRYKIIEKKQPVAFWCNPISGHNTLYWYLQNLGQGPELLIRYENEEAVDDSQLPKDRFSAERLKGVDSTLKIQPAELGDSAVYLCASSARQGGEQYFGPGTRLTVT.

The chain carries TRBV5-1 and TRBJ2-5; D perhaps matches TRBD1 (5 bases). Between the trimmed V and J ends, which lost 3 bases and 3 bases, there was a span of 9 bases. The CDR3 spans 13 residues. The germline V gene has CDR1 SGHRS and CDR2 YFSETQ. CDR3 nucleotide sequence: TGCGCCAGCAGCTCGACAGTTAAAGAGACCCAGTACTTC. Protein sequence: CASSSTVKETQYF.

The rearrangement links TRBV6-5 to TRBJ1-2; 8 bases are a match to TRBD1. CDR1 is MNHEY and CDR2 is SVGAGI in the germline V gene. V dropped 4 bases and J dropped 0; count of bases not matched to a gene: 1. The CDR3 spans 14 residues. CDR3 nucleotides: TGTGCCAGCAGTTGGACAGGGACTAACTATGGCTACACCTTC. It translates to CASSWTGTNYGYTF.

This rearrangement joins TRBV5-4 to TRBJ2-1, with 13 bases aligning to TRBD2. Germline loops: CDR1 SGHNT, CDR2 YYREEE (reference sequence). CDR3 size: 19 residues. The ends lost 5 bases at V and 0 bases at J; junction bases unmatched: 11. The CDR3 is CASSPATSGGLSSYNEQFF. The CDR3 nucleotides are TGTGCCAGCAGTCCTGCGACTAGCGGGGGGCTGAGCTCCTACAATGAGCAGTTCTTC.

The V gene is TRBV7-8, the J gene TRBJ1-5, with D tentatively TRBD1 (6 bases). The V end was cut by 3 bases, the J end by 4 bases, with 13 bases between. CDR1 SGHVS and CDR2 FQNEAQ come from the germline V gene. The length of the CDR3 is 15 residues. The CDR3: CASSFQTGENQPQHF. DNA for the CDR3: TGTGCCAGCAGCTTTCAGACAGGCGAGAATCAGCCCCAGCATTTT.

This chain links TRBV5-1 with TRBJ2-5; TRBD2 agrees at 7 bases. The CDR3 contains 14 residues. Germline values: CDR1 SGHRS, CDR2 YFSETQ. Trimming removed 6 bases from V and 3 bases from J; junction bases left unmatched: 8. This CDR3 reads CASIPLGGEETQYF. The DNA of the CDR3 is TGCGCCAGCATCCCCTTGGGGGGGGAAGAGACCCAGTACTTC.

CDR3: CASSLGAETQYF. In DNA, the CDR3 is TGTGCCAGCAGCTTGGGGGCAGAGACCCAGTACTTC. The chain is built from TRBV5-5 and TRBJ2-5; D call uncertain. The V end was cut by 0 bases, the J end by 4 bases, with 4 bases between. This CDR3 spans 12 amino acids. Germline V lookup: CDR1 SGHKS, CDR2 YYEKEE (reference sequence).

This rearrangement joins TRBV29-1 to TRBJ1-2; 8 nucleotides match TRBD1. The CDR3 is 13 amino acids. V lost 4 bases to trimming and J lost 6 bases; unmatched junction nucleotides: 7. Germline V gives CDR1 SQVTM, CDR2 ANQGSEA. The CDR3 here is CSVGGTGLNGYTF. In nucleotides, the CDR3 is TGCAGCGTTGGGGGGACAGGTCTAAATGGCTACACCTTC.

This clone was detected once. This chain joins TRBV6-5 and TRBJ2-2, with D possibly TRBD2 on 5 matching bases. V was trimmed by 8 bases and J by 5 bases, leaving 12 bases between them. Per the germline V gene, CDR1 is MNHEY and CDR2 is SVGAGI. CDR3 length: 13 residues. The CDR3 sequence: CASRRLATGELFF. CDR3 DNA sequence: TGTGCCAGCCGGAGGCTAGCAACCGGGGAGCTGTTTTTT.

The chain couples TRBV6-6 to TRBJ2-1, with TRBD2 identical over 12 bases. Germline V gene data show CDR1 as MNHNY and CDR2 as SVGAGI (reference sequence). The J segment lost 6 bases and the V segment lost 8 bases, leaving 11 bases of the junction unmatched. This CDR3 is 16 amino acids long. For the CDR3, the DNA is TGTGCCAGCTCCCCTAGCGGGGGGGCCCACTTCAATGAGCAGTTCTTC. Translating it yields CASSPSGGAHFNEQFF.

The chain couples TRBV18 to TRBJ2-7, with 10 bases aligning to TRBD2. V shed 2 bases, J shed 2 bases, and the junction held 6 bases outside the gene matches. Germline V gene lookup returns CDR1 KGHSH and CDR2 LQKENI. The CDR3 loop spans 16 amino acids. DNA for the CDR3: TGTGCCAGCTCACCAGACCGAGCGGGAGGGCCCTACGAGCAGTACTTC. It translates to CASSPDRAGGPYEQYF.

This chain joins TRBV6-6 and TRBJ2-2, with D perhaps TRBD1 (6 bases). Looked up from germline, CDR1 is MNHNY and CDR2 is SVGAGI (reference sequence). Trimming shortened V by 5 bases and J by 1 base, and 8 bases separated the two germline ends. This CDR3 has 14 amino acids. The CDR3 sequence is CASSTGMNTGELFF. The DNA for the CDR3 is TGTGCCAGCAGTACAGGGATGAACACCGGGGAGCTGTTTTTT.

The chain combines TRBV25-1 with TRBJ1-2; no firm D call. Germline lookup yields CDR1 MGHDK and CDR2 SYGVNS. The CDR3 loop spans 13 amino acids. V was trimmed by 5 bases and J by 4 bases, leaving 11 bases between them. CDR3 coding DNA: TGTGCCAGCAGTTGGGGAGATACCTATGGCTACACCTTC. Translated: CASSWGDTYGYTF.

The V gene is TRBV30, the J gene TRBJ2-7, with 7 bases identical to TRBD1. Trimming removed 3 bases from V and 4 bases from J; junction bases left unmatched: 0. CDR1 GTSNPN and CDR2 SVGIG come from the germline V gene (reference sequence). CDR3 length: 11 residues. CDR3 sequence: CAWRTGYEQYF. In DNA, the CDR3 is TGTGCCTGGAGGACAGGGTACGAGCAGTACTTC.

V usage is TRBV10-3 and J usage is TRBJ2-3; 10 bases agree with TRBD2. V lost 6 bases and J lost 2; bases outside the gene matches: 5. Germline loops: CDR1 ENHRY, CDR2 SYGVKD. This CDR3 contains 15 residues. This chain's CDR3 is CAISLLAGATDTQYF. Here the CDR3 DNA reads TGTGCCATCAGCCTCCTAGCGGGGGCCACAGATACGCAGTATTTT.

The chain is built from TRBV27 and TRBJ1-1, with no clear D. This CDR3 has 18 amino acids. Germline V gives CDR1 MNHEY, CDR2 SMNVEV (reference sequence). The V end lost 4 bases, the J end lost 1 base, and 22 bases lay between the germline ends. The CDR3 protein is CASSSLYSPLRANTEAFF. The CDR3 bases are TGTGCCAGCAGTTCTTTATACTCGCCCTTGAGGGCGAACACTGAAGCTTTCTTT.